The 4 T cell receptor beta chains below all came from one sample that was sequenced in a study of T cells in Graves' hyperthyroidism and ophthalmopathy. Amplification of TCR beta CDR3 regions used RNA as the template. The HTBI primer set was used in a first-round RT-PCR of the TCR CDR3. TCRdb reprocessed the multiplex PCR reads with MiXCR, giving one entry per CDR3 protein. This table has about 360,000 distinct CDR3 sequences, around 13% appearing once. Specimen: blood. Source of these receptors: a woman aged 18-35 years with Graves' hyperthyroidism.

There are many counts of this clonotype. This sequence joins TRBV28 and TRBJ2-7; the match to TRBD1 covers 7 bases. V dropped 5 bases and J dropped 2; count of bases not matched to a gene: 9. The CDR3 runs 15 residues. The V gene's germline CDR1 is MDHEN and CDR2 SYDVKM. Here the CDR3 DNA reads TGTGCCAGCAGTCCCCCGGACAGGTTTGCCTACGAGCAGTACTTC. It yields the protein CASSPPDRFAYEQYF.

There are many counts of this clonotype. The genes are TRBV5-1 and TRBJ1-4; no firm D call. This CDR3 comprises 15 residues. Germline lookup yields CDR1 SGHRS and CDR2 YFSETQ. V was shortened by 0 bases and J by 4 bases, with 10 bases between the two germline ends. CDR3 loop: CASSLDRQINEKLFF. In DNA form, the CDR3 reads TGCGCCAGCAGCTTGGACCGCCAGATTAATGAAAAACTGTTTTTT.

This clonotype was seen many times. V and J are TRBV6-1 and TRBJ1-6; possibly TRBD1 for D (5 bases). Trimming cost V 7 bases and J 8 bases, with 18 bases left between them. Germline V gene data show CDR1 as MNHNS and CDR2 as SASEGT. The CDR3 contains 15 residues. The CDR3 loop is CASIQGEVLDSPLHF. The CDR3 coding sequence is TGTGCCAGCATCCAAGGGGAGGTATTGGATTCACCCCTCCACTTT.

This clonotype was seen only once. This chain uses TRBV28 with TRBJ2-1, with TRBD1 matching 10 bases. Germline lookup yields CDR1 MDHEN and CDR2 SYDVKM. With 4 bases clipped from V and 4 bases from J, the junction kept 7 bases outside the gene matches. CDR3 length equals 16 residues. As DNA, the CDR3 is TGTGCCAGCAGTTCACCCCGGGACAGGGGTTACAATGAGCAGTTCTTC. As protein: CASSSPRDRGYNEQFF.